This T cell receptor beta chain came from a study of T cell responses to AZD1222 COVID-19 vaccine. Assay: immunoSEQ multiplex PCR; the TCRdb copy retains only in-frame clones and omits some. The data show 150,000 to 200,000 clones, with about 86% seen just once and around 10% held by the top ten. Germline CDR1 LNHNV, CDR2 YYDKDF (reference sequence). The V end lost 0 bases, the J end lost 1 base, and 7 bases lay between the germline ends. CDR3 length equals 15 residues. The TCR originated in an adult who received the AZD1222 COVID-19 vaccine. This sample comprised peripheral blood, obtained 28 days after the second AZD1222 dose. The V call is TRBV15, the J call TRBJ1-5; D ambiguous. The DNA for the CDR3 is TGTGCCACCAGCAGAGATGGAGGCAGCAATCAGCCCCAGCATTTT. Protein sequence: CATSRDGGSNQPQHF.